These T cell receptor beta chains were read from a single sample in a study of blood T cell repertoires in COVID-19. Generated by immunoSEQ multiplex PCR, the TCRdb table keeps only in-frame clones and is missing some. The profile shows 190,000 or so clones, about 89% of them singletons. Sequenced input: peripheral blood. The source of these receptors is a man between 35 and 55 years old with acute or convalescent COVID-19. Each CDR3 is given with its conserved first and last residue. A D gene is named only where the DNA matches it firmly. Clone size is stated in some rows and not others, as once, few, many or a class when expanded.

>TRBD1|TRBV10-3|-|TRBJ1-1
TGTGCCATCAGTGAGAACCCAGGGGGTAACACTGAAGCTTTCTTT
CAISENPGGNTEAFF
>TRBD1|TRBV28|-|TRBJ1-6
TGTGCCAGCAGGGATAGACAGGGAGCTAGCTCACCCCTCCACTTT
CASRDRQGASSPLHF
>-|TRBV20-1|-|TRBJ1-2
TGCAGTGACAAAGGCTACACCTTC
CSDKGYTF
>TRBD1|TRBV28|few|TRBJ1-2
TGTGCCAGCAGTCGGGACAGCCAGGGGGGCTACACCTTC
CASSRDSQGGYTF
>-|TRBV29-1|once|TRBJ1-2
TGCAGCGTTGATATCCCAGGGCCGGAGTATGGCTACACCTTC
CSVDIPGPEYGYTF
>-|TRBV7-2|-|TRBJ2-7
TGTGCCAGCAGCCAATCCCTGATTGGCGGCGAGCAGTACTTC
CASSQSLIGGEQYF
>TRBD2|TRBV10-3|-|TRBJ2-5
TGTGCCATCAGACCGGCGCTAGCGGGGGGGTGGGAGACCCAGTACTTC
CAIRPALAGGWETQYF
>-|TRBV6-2/TRBV6-3|-|TRBJ1-1
TGTGCCAGCAGTTACCAACTCACTGAAGCTTTCTTT
CASSYQLTEAFF
>-|TRBV6-7|-|TRBJ2-7
TGTGCCAGCATATCAATAAGGACAGCGACTTCCTACGAGCAGTACTTC
CASISIRTATSYEQYF
>-|TRBV6-5|-|TRBJ2-7
TGTGCCAGCCATCAGGGGCACCACGAGCAGTACTTC
CASHQGHHEQYF
>-|TRBV19|-|TRBJ2-1
TGTGCCAGTAGTATAGAAGGGGGTTACTACAATGAGCAGTTCTTC
CASSIEGGYYNEQFF
>TRBD1|TRBV3-1/TRBV3-2|-|TRBJ2-5
TGTGCCAGCAGCCAAGAAGAGGGACAGGGCCAAGAGACCCAGTACTTC
CASSQEEGQGQETQYF
>-|TRBV15|-|TRBJ2-1
TGTGCCACCAGCCCAAGGGGCACCGAAACCCCTCCGTTCTTC
CATSPRGTETPPFF
>-|TRBV5-4|-|TRBJ2-5
TGTGCCAGCAGCCTACTACAGGGCCAAGAGACCCAGTACTTC
CASSLLQGQETQYF
>-|TRBV25-1|-|TRBJ1-1
TGTGCCAGTAGATGGGGAGCTGAAGCTTTCTTT
CASRWGAEAFF
>TRBD1|TRBV6-5|-|TRBJ1-1
TGTGCCAGCAGTTACGACAGGGCGGGCACTGAAGCTTTCTTT
CASSYDRAGTEAFF
>-|TRBV2|once|TRBJ2-7
TGTGCCAGCTTTAGGCGGGGGCCAAGGGACGAGCAGTACTTC
CASFRRGPRDEQYF
>-|TRBV6-5|-|TRBJ1-4
TGTGCCCGCAGCTACGAGGGGAGGGCTAATGAAAAACTGTTTTTT
CARSYEGRANEKLFF
>TRBD1|TRBV5-1|-|TRBJ2-1
TGCGCCAGCAGCTTGGGACAGGGGGAAGTTGAGCAGTTCTTC
CASSLGQGEVEQFF
>-|TRBV4-2|-|TRBJ1-1
TGTGCCAGCAGCCAAGACCAGGGCTTTGCGGCTTTCTTT
CASSQDQGFAAFF
>-|TRBV14|-|TRBJ2-7
TGTGCCAGCAGCCAAGAAGTCAGGGGCGGCGAGCAGTACTTC
CASSQEVRGGEQYF
>TRBD2|TRBV9|-|TRBJ2-2
TGTGCCAGCAGCGTAGCTGTAGCGGGGGCGGACACCGGGGAGCTGTTTTTT
CASSVAVAGADTGELFF
>-|TRBV18|-|TRBJ1-6
TGTGCCAGCTCACCAATGGCCAGTAATAATTCACCCCTCCACTTT
CASSPMASNNSPLHF
>-|TRBV3-1/TRBV3-2|once|TRBJ1-2
TGTGCCAGCAGCCAAGGAGGCGGTGGCTACACCTTC
CASSQGGGGYTF
>TRBD1|TRBV2|-|TRBJ1-3
TGTGCCAGCAGTTGGGACAGGGCTGGAAACACCATATATTTT
CASSWDRAGNTIYF